The sequence of this T cell receptor beta chain was determined in a study of T cells in narcolepsy. Measured with immunoSEQ multiplex PCR; TCRdb has only the in-frame clones, and not every one. Of under 35,000 clones in the sample, roughly 90% were seen once. This clone was counted a single time. The origin of this receptor is a human donor with narcolepsy. The sample consisted of CD45RA- memory CD4+ T cells from PBMCs.

CDR3 DNA: TGTGCCAGCAGTTTCGGACAGGGGGCGAATTCACCCCTCCACTTT. Amino acids: CASSFGQGANSPLHF. J is TRBJ1-6 and V is TRBV27; 11 positions agree with TRBD1. J lost 7 bases, V lost 3 bases, and 2 bases had no gene match. CDR1 and CDR2 from the germline V gene are MNHEY and SMNVEV (reference sequence). CDR3 size: 15 residues.